This TCR beta chain stems from a study of cytomegalovirus exposure and HLA in healthy donors. Worth noting for this clone: The antigen is not known.

CDR1 and CDR2 from the germline V gene are SQVTM and ANQGSEA. This CDR3 has 13 amino acids. V lost 8 bases to trimming and J lost 0 bases, with 14 bases between them. The PCR had 60 Vbeta and 13 Jbeta primers. Profiled with immunoSEQ multiplex PCR; TCRdb holds only in-frame clones, not every one. The sample lists about 96,000 clones, approximately 75% occurring once. Study-wide findings and caveats: Researchers reportedly found TCR beta sequences accurately predicted most subjects' HLA-A and HLA-B alleles.

The V and J genes are TRBV29-1 and TRBJ2-7; D is possibly TRBD1 (5 bases). The TCR was taken from a female donor in good health and CMV-seropositive. Specimen: PBMCs. CDR3 in DNA: TGCAGCTTCCAGGGTCTAAGCTCCTACGAGCAGTACTTC. Encoded protein: CSFQGLSSYEQYF.